These T cell receptor beta chains were read from a single sample in a study of human T cells and chemical hapten exposure. TCRdb passed the RACE reads through MiXCR, listing each CDR3 protein once. The profile covers 360,000 or so distinct CDR3 sequences, with more than 5% appearing a single time and roughly 5.4% taken by the ten largest. Sequenced here: whole blood, sampled in connection with sensitization to the hapten diphenylcyclopropenone (DPC). Receptors were obtained from a woman between 18 and 30 years old with alopecia areata. Some clones in this sample may be carry-over from other donors' samples. The CDR3 runs from the conserved cysteine through the conserved F or W. D genes are given only for firm matches. Some rows mark clone size as missing; the rest say once, few, many or name a class of expanded clone.

D	V	size	J	DNA	CDR3
TRBD1	TRBV9	few	TRBJ2-6	TGTGCCAGCAGCCCCCCGACAGGGTCTTCTGGGGCCAACGTCCTGACTTTC	CASSPPTGSSGANVLTF
-	TRBV6-2/TRBV6-3	many	TRBJ1-2	TGTGCCAGCAGTTATTGGGACGGCTATGGCTACACCTTC	CASSYWDGYGYTF
-	TRBV7-3	many	TRBJ1-1	TGTGCCAGCAGCTTAACCCCCAAGGGGGAGGCTGAAGCTTTCTTT	CASSLTPKGEAEAFF
-	TRBV2	few	TRBJ2-1	TGTGCCAGCACCGGCGAACAGGGCAATGAGCAGTTCTTC	CASTGEQGNEQFF
TRBD1	TRBV9	many	TRBJ2-7	TGTGCCAGCAGCCCGGGGGACAGGCGGTACGAGCAGTACTTC	CASSPGDRRYEQYF
-	TRBV12-3/TRBV12-4	-	TRBJ2-7	TGTGCCAGCAGTTTATCTCGGGTTCAACAGTACTTC	CASSLSRVQQYF
-	TRBV12-3/TRBV12-4	many	TRBJ1-5	TGTGCCAGCAGCTTAAGTGGGAGCAATCAGCCCCAGCATTTT	CASSLSGSNQPQHF
TRBD2	TRBV11-2	-	TRBJ2-2	TGTGCCAGCAGCCAGACTCTATATCGTACTAGCGGGGGGTCGAACACCGGGGAGCTGTTTTTT	CASSQTLYRTSGGSNTGELFF
-	TRBV5-1	-	TRBJ2-5	TGCGCCAGCAGCTTGGGGGAGGCCCTGGGACAAGAGACCCAGTACTTC	CASSLGEALGQETQYF
-	TRBV5-1	few	TRBJ2-5	TGCGCCAGCAGCCTGGGCGCCTTCCAAGAGACCCAGTACTTC	CASSLGAFQETQYF
TRBD2	TRBV7-8	-	TRBJ2-7	TGTGCCAGCAGCCCCGGGACTAGCGTTAGCTCCTACGAGCAGTACTTC	CASSPGTSVSSYEQYF
TRBD1	TRBV9	-	TRBJ1-1	TGTGCCAGCAGCGGAGGACAGGGTTTTATGAACACTGAAGCTTTCTTT	CASSGGQGFMNTEAFF
-	TRBV6-5	many	TRBJ2-3	TGTGCCAGCAGTTACGAACCAAGAGACACAGATACGCAGTATTTT	CASSYEPRDTDTQYF
TRBD1	TRBV6-1	many	TRBJ2-1	TGTGCCAGCGCGGGACAGGGGTACAATGAGCAGTTCTTC	CASAGQGYNEQFF
TRBD1	TRBV4-3	many	TRBJ1-6	TGCGCCAGCAGCCAAGATCCGCCCCGACAGGGGCTTAATTCACCCCTCCACTTT	CASSQDPPRQGLNSPLHF
TRBD2	TRBV20-1	-	TRBJ2-7	TGCAGTGTTGCCGAAGGGGGACTAGATGCCTACGAGCAGTACTTC	CSVAEGGLDAYEQYF
-	TRBV14	many	TRBJ1-3	TGTGCCAGCAGCCAAGATCATCCGGGGACTGGAAACACCATATATTTT	CASSQDHPGTGNTIYF
-	TRBV7-9	many	TRBJ1-4	TGTGCCAGCACAGAAGCGGGGGCTAATGAAAAACTGTTTTTT	CASTEAGANEKLFF
-	TRBV12-3/TRBV12-4	-	TRBJ2-7	TGTGCCAGCAGTTTACTGGACCGATCCTACGAGCAGTACTTC	CASSLLDRSYEQYF
-	TRBV6-4	few	TRBJ1-5	TGTGCCAGCAGCCCGGGACCGATCGAGCCCCAGCATTTT	CASSPGPIEPQHF
TRBD1	TRBV9	many	TRBJ1-4	TGTGCCAGCAGCTTAGGACAGGCCTCAATTGAAAAACTGTTTTTT	CASSLGQASIEKLFF
-	TRBV6-2/TRBV6-3	many	TRBJ2-7	TGTGCCAGCAGGGGGGTCCTCTCCTACGAGCAGTACTTC	CASRGVLSYEQYF
TRBD1	TRBV5-1	few	TRBJ1-2	TGCGCCAGCAGCTCCGGGACAGGGTGGGACTATGGCTACACCTTC	CASSSGTGWDYGYTF
-	TRBV6-5	many	TRBJ1-3	TGTGCCAGCAGTTACTCGGTCGGCTCTGGAAACACCATATATTTT	CASSYSVGSGNTIYF
TRBD1	TRBV7-9	few	TRBJ2-7	TGTGCCAGCAGCTTAGGTGTCGGGACAGGAGCCTACGAGCAGTACTTC	CASSLGVGTGAYEQYF
-	TRBV7-9	many	TRBJ2-7	TGTGCCAGCACAGGGGCCCGGCGAGAGCAGTACTTC	CASTGARREQYF
-	TRBV29-1	many	TRBJ2-3	TGCAGCGTTGAAAAAAGGGGAACAGATACGCAGTATTTT	CSVEKRGTDTQYF
-	TRBV5-1	-	TRBJ2-5	TGCGCCAGCAGCGGCGGGACAGTAGGAGAGACCCAGTACTTC	CASSGGTVGETQYF
-	TRBV7-2	many	TRBJ2-2	TGTGCCAGCAGCTTCTCTCGGGGCTCCGACACCGGGGAGCTGTTTTTT	CASSFSRGSDTGELFF
TRBD2	TRBV18	few	TRBJ2-5	TGTGCCAGCTCACCCATTAGCGGGGTTGGAAAAGAGACCCAGTACTTC	CASSPISGVGKETQYF
TRBD1	TRBV28	-	TRBJ1-5	TGTGCCAGCAGACCGCTTCCCGGGACAGGGGGCGGGAATCAGCCCCAGCATTTT	CASRPLPGTGGGNQPQHF
-	TRBV6-4	many	TRBJ2-7	TGTGCCAGCAGTGAAGCCGGGGGTGGAAGCGAGCAGTACTTC	CASSEAGGGSEQYF
-	TRBV12-3/TRBV12-4	-	TRBJ2-5	TGTGCCAGCAGGAGAACAGGGATAGAGACCCAGTACTTC	CASRRTGIETQYF
-	TRBV4-3	few	TRBJ2-5	TGCGCCAGCAGCCCCGGGACCAGTGATTCGGAGACCCAGTACTTC	CASSPGTSDSETQYF
-	TRBV3-1	-	TRBJ2-5	TGTGCCAGCAGCCAAGATTCGGTCCCCGCAACCCAGTACTTC	CASSQDSVPATQYF
TRBD1	TRBV20-1	many	TRBJ1-5	TGCAGCGCAAACACCGTTCAGGGGGAAGGCAATCAGCCCCAGCATTTT	CSANTVQGEGNQPQHF
-	TRBV7-9	few	TRBJ1-4	TGTGCCAGCAGCTTGATCAGGGCTAGTGAAAAACTGTTTTTT	CASSLIRASEKLFF
-	TRBV7-2	few	TRBJ2-1	TGTGCCAGCAGCTTAGGGCAGGGGAGAAAACAGACCTACAATGAGCAGTTCTTC	CASSLGQGRKQTYNEQFF
-	TRBV18	many	TRBJ1-4	TGTGCCAGCTCACCGACCGGGACCCCCGGGGAAAAACTGTTTTTT	CASSPTGTPGEKLFF
-	TRBV12-3/TRBV12-4	-	TRBJ2-7	TGTGCCAGCAGCCACCCCCCAGACACCTCCTACGAGCAGTACTTC	CASSHPPDTSYEQYF
-	TRBV7-9	many	TRBJ1-1	TGTGCCAGCTCCCGGGACACCAGGAACACTGAAGCTTTCTTT	CASSRDTRNTEAFF
-	TRBV6-6	many	TRBJ2-7	TGTGCCAGCAGTTACCCACCTGAGCAGTACTTC	CASSYPPEQYF
-	TRBV5-5	many	TRBJ1-4	TGTGCCAGCAGCACCCGTCCTTACGGGTCGACTAATGAAAAACTGTTTTTT	CASSTRPYGSTNEKLFF
-	TRBV4-1	-	TRBJ1-3	TGCGCCAGCAGCCAAGATGGAGGAGGGAGAGGAAACACCATATATTTT	CASSQDGGGRGNTIYF
-	TRBV20-1	many	TRBJ1-2	TGCAGTGCTAGAGATCCCCAGGGCTACTATGGCTACACCTTC	CSARDPQGYYGYTF
TRBD1	TRBV4-3	few	TRBJ2-5	TGCGCCAGCAGCCATGCCCCGGGACAGGGGGAAGAGACCCAGTACTTC	CASSHAPGQGEETQYF
-	TRBV20-1	few	TRBJ1-1	TGCAGTGCTGGAAGACGGGACGGGAACACTGAAGCTTTCTTT	CSAGRRDGNTEAFF
-	TRBV14	-	TRBJ2-2	TGTGCCAGCAGCGTATTAATCACCGGGGAGCTGTTTTTT	CASSVLITGELFF
-	TRBV6-5	few	TRBJ1-1	TGTGCCAGCTCTAAAAGGCATGGAGGGGAAGCTTTCTTT	CASSKRHGGEAFF
TRBD2	TRBV5-1	-	TRBJ2-1	TGCGCCAGCAGCACTTTAGCGGGGGGGCCCAGCAATGAGCAGTTCTTC	CASSTLAGGPSNEQFF
-	TRBV28	many	TRBJ1-4	TGTGCCAGCAGCCCCCTCGCGTTGGAGTACCGCCGTTTGTACCTAGTAAAACTGTTTTTT	CASSPLALEYRRLYLVKLFF
TRBD1	TRBV7-3	-	TRBJ2-5	TGTGCCAGCAGCTTCACCGGGACAGGGAAGGAGACCCAGTACTTC	CASSFTGTGKETQYF
-	TRBV28	many	TRBJ2-7	TGTGCCAGCAGTACACCGAACCAGGGAATATACGAGCAGTACTTC	CASSTPNQGIYEQYF
TRBD2	TRBV12-3/TRBV12-4	-	TRBJ2-5	TGTGCCAGCAGATTCGGGGGGGTGGGGCCCGTCTCAGCCCCAGAGACCCAGTACTTC	CASRFGGVGPVSAPETQYF
-	TRBV2	-	TRBJ2-1	TGTGCCAGCAGTGAAATAGTGGGGGTTGAGCAGTTCTTC	CASSEIVGVEQFF